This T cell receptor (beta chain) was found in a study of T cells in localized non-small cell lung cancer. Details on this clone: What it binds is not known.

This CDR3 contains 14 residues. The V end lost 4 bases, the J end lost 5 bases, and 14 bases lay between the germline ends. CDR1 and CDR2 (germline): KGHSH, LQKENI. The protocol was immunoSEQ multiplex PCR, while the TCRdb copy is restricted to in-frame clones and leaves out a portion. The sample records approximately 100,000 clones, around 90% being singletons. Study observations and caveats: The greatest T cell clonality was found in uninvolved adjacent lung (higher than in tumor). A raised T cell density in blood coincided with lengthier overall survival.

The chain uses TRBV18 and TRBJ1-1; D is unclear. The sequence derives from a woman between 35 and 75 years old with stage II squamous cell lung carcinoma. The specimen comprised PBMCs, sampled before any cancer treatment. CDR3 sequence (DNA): TGTGCCAGCTCACAGCTCCCGGAGTCGACTGAAGCTTTCTTT. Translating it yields CASSQLPESTEAFF.